One and the same sample provided the 22 T cell receptor beta chains below, sequenced in a study of technical replicates of blood from a few donors. This table comes from immunoSEQ multiplex PCR, and its TCRdb copy is limited to in-frame clones, with some not included. The sample comprises tens of thousands of clones, roughly 98% of which are singletons, and about 0.16% rests with the top ten. Sequencing input: T cells isolated from PBMCs. The origin of the receptors is a human donor in good health.

The CDR3 DNA reads as TGCGCCAGCAGCTTGGTAGGACAGCCGAACACTGAAGCTTTCTTT. Encoded protein: CASSLVGQPNTEAFF. V and J are TRBV5-1 and TRBJ1-1; the D gene is possibly TRBD1 (6 bases). CDR3 length: 15 residues. With 0 bases removed from V and 1 base from J, the gap between germline ends came to 10 bases. The germline gives CDR1 SGHRS, CDR2 YFSETQ.

The chain uses TRBV29-1 and TRBJ2-1, with TRBD1 as a possible D gene (6 bases). The CDR3 consists of 18 residues. V lost 6 bases and J 0 bases, leaving 24 bases between the germline ends. Germline lookup yields CDR1 SQVTM and CDR2 ANQGSEA. The CDR3 protein is CSVPSVYGTQSSYNEQFF. In nucleotides, the CDR3 is TGCAGCGTCCCCTCTGTTTACGGGACACAGAGCTCCTACAATGAGCAGTTCTTC.

The V and J genes are TRBV10-1 and TRBJ1-2; D call uncertain. Germline V gives CDR1 WNHNN, CDR2 SYGVQD (reference sequence). Trimming cost V 4 bases and J 4 bases, with 16 bases left between them. CDR3 length: 15 amino acids. In DNA, the CDR3 is TGCGCCAGCAGTGGGCGTCACAGTGGTGTCTATGGCTACACCTTC. Amino acids: CASSGRHSGVYGYTF.

This chain links TRBV4-1 with TRBJ2-2, with a tentative D call TRBD1 (6 bases). V was trimmed by 3 bases and J by 6 bases, leaving 11 bases between them. CDR1 is MGHRA and CDR2 is YSYEKL in the germline V gene. The CDR3 loop spans 14 amino acids. CDR3 region: CASSQLQGAGELFF. Written as DNA, the CDR3 is TGCGCCAGCAGCCAGTTACAGGGCGCCGGGGAGCTGTTTTTT.

This sequence joins TRBV5-4 and TRBJ2-3; unclear D gene. Germline CDR1 is SGHNT and CDR2 is YYREEE (reference sequence). The CDR3 runs to 13 residues. Deletions cut 2 bases from V and 4 bases from J, with 8 bases between. CDR3 DNA: TGTGCCAGCAGCTTCCCCCTCTCAGATACGCAGTATTTT. The encoded protein is CASSFPLSDTQYF.

The chain joins TRBV7-6 to TRBJ1-4; D not certain. The germline gives CDR1 SGHVS, CDR2 FNYEAQ. The CDR3 length is 14 residues. Trimming pared 6 bases from V and 8 bases from J, leaving 16 bases between. CDR3 sequence: CASSPGVNREKLFF. Here the CDR3 DNA reads TGTGCCAGCAGTCCCGGTGTTAACCGGGAAAAACTGTTTTTT.

The chain has TRBV5-6 and TRBJ2-7, with TRBD1 matching over 8 bases. Germline CDR1 reads SGHDT; CDR2 reads YYEEEE. The length of the CDR3 is 14 residues. V lost 3 bases to trimming and J lost 5 bases; unmatched junction nucleotides: 7. The CDR3 loop reads CASSSRTGSHEQYF. The CDR3 bases are TGTGCCAGCAGCTCCAGGACAGGGTCCCACGAGCAGTACTTC.

The chain joins TRBV29-1 to TRBJ1-4; D unclear. The CDR3 extends over 12 amino acids. Germline V gene sequence: CDR1 SQVTM, CDR2 ANQGSEA. Trimming removed 3 bases from V and 1 base from J, with 3 bases in between. The CDR3 region has the DNA TGCAGCGTTGACAGAACTAATGAAAAACTGTTTTTT. Protein product: CSVDRTNEKLFF.

J is TRBJ2-3 and V is TRBV15; TRBD2 is a possible D gene (5 bases). This CDR3 is 15 amino acids long. Between the trimmed V and J ends, which lost 8 bases and 4 bases, there was a span of 19 bases. The V gene's germline CDR1 is LNHNV and CDR2 YYDKDF (reference sequence). The CDR3: CATSASSEEADTQYF. The CDR3, as DNA: TGTGCCACCTCGGCATCCAGCGAGGAGGCAGATACGCAGTATTTT. The full variable domain, its missing parts supplied by reference TRBV15 and TRBJ2-3, is DAMVIQNPRYQVTQFGKPVTLSCSQTLNHNVMYWYQQKSSQAPKLLFHYYDKDFNNEADTPDNFQSRRPNTSFCFLDIRSPGLGDTAMYLCATSASSEEADTQYFGPGTRLTVL.

This chain connects TRBV6-5 to TRBJ2-5, with TRBD1 as a possible D gene (6 bases). The germline CDR1 and CDR2 sequences are MNHEY and SVGAGI. V was cut by 0 bases and J by 5 bases, with 10 bases left in between. The CDR3 has 14 residues. The CDR3 DNA follows: TGTGCCAGCAGTTACTCGTGGCAGGGGGAGACCCAGTACTTC. Its translation: CASSYSWQGETQYF.

This clone was picked up one time. As DNA, the CDR3 is TGTGCCAGCAGTGAACGTTGGGCCCACGAGCAGTACTTC. Translating it yields CASSERWAHEQYF. The chain employs TRBV2 and TRBJ2-7, with no clear D. The CDR3 sequence is 13 residues long. Germline loops: CDR1 SNHLY, CDR2 FYNNEI. V was pared by 2 bases and J by 5 bases, with 10 bases between.

The chain recombines TRBV4-1 with TRBJ2-4; 10 nucleotides line up with TRBD1. Germline V gene sequence: CDR1 MGHRA, CDR2 YSYEKL. The CDR3 length is 14 residues. Losses at the gene ends were 3 bases for V and 8 bases for J; bases not matched to a gene: 4. CDR3 bases: TGCGCCAGCAGCCACGACAGGGGGCTGGACATTCAGTACTTC. The encoded protein is CASSHDRGLDIQYF.

The rearrangement links TRBV6-5 to TRBJ2-1; the D gene is possibly TRBD2 (5 bases). Germline assignment: CDR1 MNHEY and CDR2 SVGAGI. The CDR3 spans 13 residues. Trimming took 1 base from V and 7 from J, leaving 8 bases between them. CDR3 sequence (DNA): TGTGCCAGCAGTTACTTTAGCGAAAATGAGCAGTTCTTC. Encoded protein: CASSYFSENEQFF.

This clone was seen once. The V gene is TRBV27, the J gene TRBJ2-1, with 7 positions matching TRBD2. V shed 7 bases, J shed 3 bases, and the junction held 9 bases outside the gene matches. The germline gives CDR1 MNHEY, CDR2 SMNVEV (reference sequence). The CDR3 covers 15 residues. The CDR3 loop is CASIGASGLYNEQFF. Here the CDR3 DNA reads TGTGCCAGCATTGGGGCTAGCGGACTCTACAATGAGCAGTTCTTC.

The chain recombines TRBV2 with TRBJ2-4; D is undetermined. In germline, CDR1 is SNHLY, CDR2 FYNNEI. The CDR3 consists of 10 residues. Trimming left V 4 bases short and J 9 bases short, with 4 bases between. The DNA for the CDR3 is TGTGCCAGCAGTGCTAGCATTCAGTACTTC. It specifies CASSASIQYF.

This clone is a singleton in its sample. CDR3 DNA sequence: TGCGCCAGCAGCTTGACAGGGATAAGGCATGAAGCTTTCTTT. Protein: CASSLTGIRHEAFF. The chain uses TRBV5-1 and TRBJ1-1; D is possibly TRBD1 (6 bases). Germline-derived CDR1 and CDR2 are SGHRS and YFSETQ. Between the trimmed V and J ends, which lost 1 base and 7 bases, there was a span of 14 bases. The CDR3 extends over 14 amino acids.

The CDR3 DNA reads as TGTGCCAGCAGCTTAATAGGGGTCTACGAGCAGTACTTC. Translation: CASSLIGVYEQYF. The V call is TRBV7-8, the J call TRBJ2-7; a possible D gene is TRBD1 (5 bases). Deletions cut 2 bases from V and 3 bases from J, with 8 bases between. The CDR3 covers 13 residues. Germline CDR1 SGHVS, CDR2 FQNEAQ.

The chain employs TRBV19 and TRBJ1-4; weak D call: TRBD1 (6 bases). V shed 10 bases and J shed 8 bases, with 17 bases lying between them. The CDR3 totals 13 residues. Germline V gene sequence: CDR1 LNHDA, CDR2 SQIVND (reference sequence). The CDR3 DNA reads as TGTGCCATCAGCCAGGGGCTGGAGGAAAAACTGTTTTTT. It yields the protein CAISQGLEEKLFF.

In this sample, this clone turned up once. The chain carries TRBV7-6 and TRBJ1-1; 7 nucleotides match TRBD1. Germline CDR1 SGHVS, CDR2 FNYEAQ. The V gene end was trimmed by 8 bases and the J gene end by 3 bases; junction bases not matched to a gene: 12. The CDR3 runs to 15 residues. In DNA form, the CDR3 reads TGTGCCAGCTTTAGGGACGACAGGGCGGACACTGAAGCTTTCTTT. It specifies CASFRDDRADTEAFF.

The chain joins TRBV15 to TRBJ2-7; 15 positions agree with TRBD2. This CDR3 contains 19 residues. The V and J ends lost 7 bases and 3 bases, in that order; junction bases with no gene match: 16. The germline V gene encodes CDR1 LNHNV and CDR2 YYDKDF (reference sequence). CDR3 in DNA: TGTGCCACCACCCGGAGGGGGCCGGGACTAGCGGGAGGACTCTACGAGCAGTACTTC. Its protein is CATTRRGPGLAGGLYEQYF.

The J gene is TRBJ2-7, the V gene TRBV2; 10 nucleotides match TRBD2. CDR3 length: 17 amino acids. From germline, CDR1 is SNHLY and CDR2 FYNNEI. V was clipped by 4 bases and J by 5 bases; unmatched bases: 14. The CDR3 spells CASSAQTGKREGHEQYF. Written as DNA, the CDR3 is TGTGCCAGCAGTGCCCAAACCGGGAAGCGGGAGGGCCACGAGCAGTACTTC.

This sequence joins TRBV29-1 and TRBJ1-1; unclear D gene. The V gene lost 7 bases and the J gene lost 0 bases, with 18 bases spanning the gap. The germline V gene encodes CDR1 SQVTM and CDR2 ANQGSEA. The CDR3 is made up of 15 amino acids. CDR3: CSAKGSRHMNTEAFF. The CDR3, as DNA: TGCAGCGCAAAAGGCTCGAGGCACATGAACACTGAAGCTTTCTTT.